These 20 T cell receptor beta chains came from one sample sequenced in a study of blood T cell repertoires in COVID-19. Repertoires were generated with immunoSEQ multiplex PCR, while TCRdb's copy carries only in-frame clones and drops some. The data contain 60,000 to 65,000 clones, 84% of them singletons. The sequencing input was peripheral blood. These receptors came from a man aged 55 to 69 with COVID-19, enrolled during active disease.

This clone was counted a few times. The CDR3 DNA sequence: TGTGCCACCAGTGGTGACTGGGGGAGGCGCACAGATACGCAGTATTTT. This sequence encodes CATSGDWGRRTDTQYF. The V gene is TRBV24-1, the J gene TRBJ2-3, with a possible D match to TRBD2 (6 bases). The CDR3 consists of 16 residues. Trimming removed 5 bases from V and 1 base from J, with 15 bases in between. CDR1 is KGHDR and CDR2 is SFDVKD in the germline V gene.

The CDR3 DNA reads as TGTGCCAGCAGCCTTAGGGAGGTCGACGGTACGCAGTATTTT. It translates to CASSLREVDGTQYF. V usage is TRBV7-9 and J usage is TRBJ2-3; D is perhaps TRBD2 (6 bases). V was shortened by 5 bases and J by 8 bases, with 17 bases between the two germline ends. This CDR3 comprises 14 residues. CDR1 and CDR2 (germline): SEHNR, FQNEAQ (reference sequence).

Written as DNA, the CDR3 is TGTGCCAGCAGCTTAAATTCGGGGGACACAGATACGCAGTATTTT. The encoded protein is CASSLNSGDTDTQYF. This rearrangement joins TRBV7-3 to TRBJ2-3; perhaps TRBD2 as D (6 bases). The V gene lost 1 base and the J gene lost 2 bases, with 10 bases spanning the gap. CDR3 length equals 15 residues. Germline-derived CDR1 and CDR2 are SGHTA and FQGTGA.

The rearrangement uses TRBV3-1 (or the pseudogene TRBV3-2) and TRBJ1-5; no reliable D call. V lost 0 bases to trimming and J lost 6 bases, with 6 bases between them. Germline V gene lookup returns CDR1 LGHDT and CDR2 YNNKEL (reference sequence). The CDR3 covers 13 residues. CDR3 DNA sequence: TGTGCCAGCAGCCAAGAACGAGGTCAGCCCCAGCATTTT. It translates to CASSQERGQPQHF.

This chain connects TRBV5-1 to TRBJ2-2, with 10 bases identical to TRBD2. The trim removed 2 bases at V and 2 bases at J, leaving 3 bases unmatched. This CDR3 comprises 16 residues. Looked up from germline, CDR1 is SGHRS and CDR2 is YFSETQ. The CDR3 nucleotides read TGCGCCAGCAGCTTTGGACTAGCGGAAAACACCGGGGAGCTGTTTTTT. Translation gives CASSFGLAENTGELFF.

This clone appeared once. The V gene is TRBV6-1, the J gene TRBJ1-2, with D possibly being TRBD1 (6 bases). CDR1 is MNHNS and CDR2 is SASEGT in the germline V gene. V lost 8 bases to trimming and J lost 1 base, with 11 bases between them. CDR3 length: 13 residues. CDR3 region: CASEDSNNYGYTF. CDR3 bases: TGTGCCAGCGAGGACAGCAATAACTATGGCTACACCTTC.

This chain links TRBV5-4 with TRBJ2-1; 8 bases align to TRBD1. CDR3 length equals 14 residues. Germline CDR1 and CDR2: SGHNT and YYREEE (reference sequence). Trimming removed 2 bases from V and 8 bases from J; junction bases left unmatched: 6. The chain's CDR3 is CASSLRDRTDEQFF. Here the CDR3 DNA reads TGTGCCAGCAGCTTACGGGACAGGACGGATGAGCAGTTCTTC.

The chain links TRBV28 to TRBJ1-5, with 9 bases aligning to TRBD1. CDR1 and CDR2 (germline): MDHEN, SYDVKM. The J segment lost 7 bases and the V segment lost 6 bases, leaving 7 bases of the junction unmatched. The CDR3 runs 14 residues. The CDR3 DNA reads TGTGCCAGCAGACTACAGGGGGCTGGCCAGCCCCAGCATTTT. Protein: CASRLQGAGQPQHF. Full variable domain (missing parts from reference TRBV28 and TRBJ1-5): DVKVTQSSRYLVKRTGEKVFLECVQDMDHENMFWYRQDPGLGLRLIYFSYDVKMKEKGDIPEGYSVSREKKERFSLILESASTNQTSMYLCASRLQGAGQPQHFGDGTRLSIL.

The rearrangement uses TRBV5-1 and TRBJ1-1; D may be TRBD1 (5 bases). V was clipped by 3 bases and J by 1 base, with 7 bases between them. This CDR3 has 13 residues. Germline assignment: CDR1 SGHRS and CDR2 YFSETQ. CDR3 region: CASSYDRNTEAFF. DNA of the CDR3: TGCGCCAGCAGCTATGACAGGAACACTGAAGCTTTCTTT.

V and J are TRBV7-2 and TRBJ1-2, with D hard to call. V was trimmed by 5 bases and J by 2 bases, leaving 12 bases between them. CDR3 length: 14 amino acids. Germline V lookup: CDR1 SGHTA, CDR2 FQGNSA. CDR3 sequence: CASSPGPGNYGYTF. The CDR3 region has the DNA TGTGCCAGCAGCCCCGGGCCGGGGAACTATGGCTACACCTTC.

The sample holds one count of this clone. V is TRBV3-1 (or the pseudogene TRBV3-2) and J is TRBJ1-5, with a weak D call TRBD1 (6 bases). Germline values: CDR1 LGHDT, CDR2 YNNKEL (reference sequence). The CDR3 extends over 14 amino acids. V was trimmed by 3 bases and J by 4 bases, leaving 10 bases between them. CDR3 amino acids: CASSHTGQNQPQHF. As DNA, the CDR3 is TGTGCCAGCAGCCATACAGGGCAAAATCAGCCCCAGCATTTT.

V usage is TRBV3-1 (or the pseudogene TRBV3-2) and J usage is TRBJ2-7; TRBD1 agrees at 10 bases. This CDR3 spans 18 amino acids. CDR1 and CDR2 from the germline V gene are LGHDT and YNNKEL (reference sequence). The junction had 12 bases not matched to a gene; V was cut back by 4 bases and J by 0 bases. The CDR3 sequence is CASSPVTGGAGLSYEQYF. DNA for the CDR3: TGTGCCAGCAGCCCAGTGACAGGGGGCGCCGGCCTCTCCTACGAGCAGTACTTC.

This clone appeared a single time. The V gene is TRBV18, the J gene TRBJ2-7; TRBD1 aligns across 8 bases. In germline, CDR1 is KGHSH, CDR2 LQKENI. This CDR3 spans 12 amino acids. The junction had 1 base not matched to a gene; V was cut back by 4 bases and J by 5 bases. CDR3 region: CASSRTGHEQYF. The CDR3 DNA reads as TGTGCCAGCTCACGGACAGGGCACGAGCAGTACTTC.

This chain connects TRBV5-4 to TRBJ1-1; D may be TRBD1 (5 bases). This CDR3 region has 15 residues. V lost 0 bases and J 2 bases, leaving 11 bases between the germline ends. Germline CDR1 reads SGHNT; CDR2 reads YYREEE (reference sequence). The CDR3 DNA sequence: TGTGCCAGCAGCTTGGGACAGTTTCCAAACACTGAAGCTTTCTTT. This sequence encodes CASSLGQFPNTEAFF. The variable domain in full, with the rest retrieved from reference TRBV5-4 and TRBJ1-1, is ETGVTQSPTHLIKTRGQQVTLRCSSQSGHNTVSWYQQALGQGPQFIFQYYREEENGRGNFPPRFSGLQFPNYSSELNVNALELDDSALYLCASSLGQFPNTEAFFGQGTRLTVV.

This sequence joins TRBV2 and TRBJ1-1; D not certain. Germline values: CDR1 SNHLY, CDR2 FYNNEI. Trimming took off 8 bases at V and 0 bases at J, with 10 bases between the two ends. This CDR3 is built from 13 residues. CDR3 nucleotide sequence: TGTGCCAGCGGAGTGGCAATGAACACTGAAGCTTTCTTT. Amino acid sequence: CASGVAMNTEAFF.

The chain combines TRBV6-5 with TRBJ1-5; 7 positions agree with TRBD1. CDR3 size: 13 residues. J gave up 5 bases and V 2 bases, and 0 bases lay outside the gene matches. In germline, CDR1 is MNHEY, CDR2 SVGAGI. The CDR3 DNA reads TGTGCCAGCAGTTACCAGGGGGATCAGCCCCAGCATTTT. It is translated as CASSYQGDQPQHF.

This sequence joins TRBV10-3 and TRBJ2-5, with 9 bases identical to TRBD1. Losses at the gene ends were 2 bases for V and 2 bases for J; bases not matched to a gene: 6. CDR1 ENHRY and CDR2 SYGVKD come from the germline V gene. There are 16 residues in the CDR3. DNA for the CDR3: TGTGCCATCAGTGAGATAACAGGGGGCCTTCAAGAGACCCAGTACTTC. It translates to CAISEITGGLQETQYF.

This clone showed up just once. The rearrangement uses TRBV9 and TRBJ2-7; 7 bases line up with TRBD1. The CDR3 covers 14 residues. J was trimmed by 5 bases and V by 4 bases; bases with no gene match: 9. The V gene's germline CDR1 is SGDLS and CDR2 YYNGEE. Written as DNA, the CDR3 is TGTGCCAGCAGCCCAACGACAGGGAGCCACGAGCAGTACTTC. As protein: CASSPTTGSHEQYF. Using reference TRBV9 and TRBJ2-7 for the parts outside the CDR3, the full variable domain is DSGVTQTPKHLITATGQRVTLRCSPRSGDLSVYWYQQSLDQGLQFLIQYYNGEERAKGNILERFSAQQFPDLHSELNLSSLELGDSALYFCASSPTTGSHEQYFGPGTRLTVT.

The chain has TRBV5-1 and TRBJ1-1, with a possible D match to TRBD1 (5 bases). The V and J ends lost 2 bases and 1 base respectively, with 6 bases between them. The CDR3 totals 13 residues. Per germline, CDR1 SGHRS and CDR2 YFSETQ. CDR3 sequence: CASSFTGNTEAFF. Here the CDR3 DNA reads TGCGCCAGCAGCTTTACAGGGAACACTGAAGCTTTCTTT.

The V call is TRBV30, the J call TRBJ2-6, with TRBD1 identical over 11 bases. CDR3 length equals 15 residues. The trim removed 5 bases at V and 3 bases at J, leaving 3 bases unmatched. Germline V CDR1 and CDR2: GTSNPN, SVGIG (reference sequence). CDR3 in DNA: TGTGCCTGGGGACAGGGGGCGATTGGGGCCAACGTCCTGACTTTC. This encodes CAWGQGAIGANVLTF.